The subject of this entry is one T cell receptor (beta chain). The antigen is unknown. Trimming left V 5 bases short and J 2 bases short, with 19 bases between. This CDR3 region has 17 residues. Germline values: CDR1 ENHRY, CDR2 SYGVKD. The sample belongs to a study of identical twins. Findings and limits, study-wide: Within cord blood, abundant beta clonotypes carried fewer insertions, but memory repertoires showed no such trend. Interpretation of the results relied on cross-sectional statistical analysis and not on following the same donors. Modeled out-of-frame TCR alpha sharing in monozygotic twins fell below observed levels. Among beta out-of-frame sequences, excess sharing between twins appeared weaker.

MiXCR, run by TCRdb on the 5' RACE reads, gives a single entry per CDR3 protein. The data show about 890,000 distinct CDR3 sequences, approximately 13% seen once. These same data were also listed under a study on yellow fever vaccine responses in identical twins.

This rearrangement joins TRBV10-3 to TRBJ2-1, with D possibly TRBD2 on 5 matching bases. Source material: PBMCs. The TCR comes from a woman aged 18-29 years in good health. In nucleotides, the CDR3 is TGTGCCATCAGTAAGAGGGCGGATCTTGGTCCCTACAATGAGCAGTTCTTC. This translates into CAISKRADLGPYNEQFF.